This entry features one TCR beta chain sequence. This record comes from a study of blood T cell repertoires in COVID-19. Study-level background: The analysed material was cDNA or gDNA that came from T cells, B-cell-depleted T cells, or PBMCs.

Authors' methods: Using reference gene primer amplification, nucleated cell counts were estimated. The protocol was immunoSEQ multiplex PCR, while the TCRdb copy is restricted to in-frame clones and leaves out a portion. From that table come the V and J calls and clone size; the DNA was used to work out D and trimming. The sample lists about 57,000 clones, approximately 80% occurring once. Membership in each cohort depended on participant-reported clinical history. This CDR3 comprises 16 residues. Trimming at V came to 0 bases and at J to 4 bases, leaving 6 bases not matched to a gene. Germline CDR1 KGHDR, CDR2 SFDVKD.

The sample was PBMCs or T cells enriched from blood (not recorded which). The receptor was derived from a woman aged 40-49 years with acute COVID-19. This rearrangement joins TRBV24-1 to TRBJ2-3, with TRBD2 identical over 7 bases. The CDR3 DNA sequence: TGTGCCACCAGTGATTTGAAGGTAGCGGGTGCAGATACGCAGTATTTT. Its protein is CATSDLKVAGADTQYF.